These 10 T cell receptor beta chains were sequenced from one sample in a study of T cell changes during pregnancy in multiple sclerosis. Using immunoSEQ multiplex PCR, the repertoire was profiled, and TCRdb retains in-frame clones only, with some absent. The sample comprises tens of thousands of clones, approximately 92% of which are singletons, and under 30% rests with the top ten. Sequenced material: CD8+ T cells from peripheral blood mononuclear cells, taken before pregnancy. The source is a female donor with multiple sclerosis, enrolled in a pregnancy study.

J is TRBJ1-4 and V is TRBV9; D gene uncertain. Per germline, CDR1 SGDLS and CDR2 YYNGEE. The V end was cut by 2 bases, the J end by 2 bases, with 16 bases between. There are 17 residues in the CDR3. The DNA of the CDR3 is TGTGCCAGCAGCGTCTCTGGACTGGGCCGTACTAATGAAAAACTGTTTTTT. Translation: CASSVSGLGRTNEKLFF.

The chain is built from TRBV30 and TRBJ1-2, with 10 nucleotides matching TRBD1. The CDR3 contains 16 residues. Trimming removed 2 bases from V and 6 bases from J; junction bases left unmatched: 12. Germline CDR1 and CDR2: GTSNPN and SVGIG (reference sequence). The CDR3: CAWSSPDRGLSDGYTF. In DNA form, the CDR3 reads TGTGCCTGGAGTAGCCCCGACAGGGGGCTATCGGATGGCTACACCTTC. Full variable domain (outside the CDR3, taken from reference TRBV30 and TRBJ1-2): SQTIHQWPATLVQPVGSPLSLECTVEGTSNPNLYWYRQAAGRGLQLLFYSVGIGQISSEVPQNLSASRPQDRQFILSSKKLLLSDSGFYLCAWSSPDRGLSDGYTFGSGTRLTVV.

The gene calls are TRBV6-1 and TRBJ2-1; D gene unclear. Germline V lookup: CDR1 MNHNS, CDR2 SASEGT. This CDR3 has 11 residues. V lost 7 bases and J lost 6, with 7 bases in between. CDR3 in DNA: TGTGCCAGCATCCATTTCAATGAGCAGTTCTTC. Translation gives CASIHFNEQFF.

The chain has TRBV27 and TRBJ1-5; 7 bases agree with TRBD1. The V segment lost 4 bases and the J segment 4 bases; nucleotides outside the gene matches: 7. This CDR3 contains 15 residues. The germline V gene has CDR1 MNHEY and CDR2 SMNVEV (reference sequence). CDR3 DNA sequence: TGTGCCAGCAGTTCACAGGGGCCCATAAATCAGCCCCAGCATTTT. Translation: CASSSQGPINQPQHF.

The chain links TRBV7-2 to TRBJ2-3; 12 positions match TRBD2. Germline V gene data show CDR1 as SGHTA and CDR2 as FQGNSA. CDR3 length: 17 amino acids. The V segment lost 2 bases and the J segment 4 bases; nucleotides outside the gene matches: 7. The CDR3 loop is CASSLTPTSGSSDTQYF. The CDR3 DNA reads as TGTGCCAGCAGCTTAACCCCGACTAGCGGGAGTTCAGATACGCAGTATTTT.

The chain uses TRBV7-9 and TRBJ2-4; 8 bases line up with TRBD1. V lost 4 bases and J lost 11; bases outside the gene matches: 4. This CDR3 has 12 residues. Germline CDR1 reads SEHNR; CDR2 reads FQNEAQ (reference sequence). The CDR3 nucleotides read TGTGCCAGCAGCTCCAGGGGGCAAGTTCAGTACTTC. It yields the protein CASSSRGQVQYF. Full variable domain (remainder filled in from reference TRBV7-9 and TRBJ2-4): DTGVSQNPRHKITKRGQNVTFRCDPISEHNRLYWYRQTLGQGPEFLTYFQNEAQLEKSRLLSDRFSAERPKGSFSTLEIQRTEQGDSAMYLCASSSRGQVQYFGAGTRLSVL.

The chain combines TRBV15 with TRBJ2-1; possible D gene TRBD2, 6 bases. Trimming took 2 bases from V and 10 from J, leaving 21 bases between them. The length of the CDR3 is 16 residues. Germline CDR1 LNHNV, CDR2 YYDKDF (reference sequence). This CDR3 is CATSRLSSAPTIEQFF. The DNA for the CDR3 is TGTGCCACCAGCAGACTCTCTAGCGCCCCCACAATCGAGCAGTTCTTC.

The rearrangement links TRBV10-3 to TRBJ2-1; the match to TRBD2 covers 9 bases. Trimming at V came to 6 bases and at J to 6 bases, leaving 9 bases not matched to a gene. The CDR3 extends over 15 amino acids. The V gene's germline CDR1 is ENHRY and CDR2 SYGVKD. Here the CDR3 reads CAISLVAGVVNEQFF. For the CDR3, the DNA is TGTGCCATCAGCTTAGTAGCGGGAGTTGTCAATGAGCAGTTCTTC.

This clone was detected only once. CDR3 sequence: CASSQDRGYEQYF. CDR3 in DNA: TGCGCCAGCAGCCAAGACAGGGGCTACGAGCAGTACTTC. The gene calls are TRBV4-1 and TRBJ2-7; possible D gene TRBD1, 6 bases. CDR1 is MGHRA and CDR2 is YSYEKL in the germline V gene. V lost 0 bases to trimming and J lost 3 bases, with 6 bases between them. CDR3 length: 13 amino acids.

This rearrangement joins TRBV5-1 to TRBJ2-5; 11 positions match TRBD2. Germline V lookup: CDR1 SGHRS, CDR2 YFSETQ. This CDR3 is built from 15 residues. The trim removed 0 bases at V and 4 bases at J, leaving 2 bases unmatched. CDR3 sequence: CASSLELAGGETQYF. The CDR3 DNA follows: TGCGCCAGCAGCTTGGAGCTAGCGGGGGGAGAGACCCAGTACTTC.